The clone carrying this T cell receptor beta chain was observed a few times. Per the authors' pipeline: The authors estimated nucleated cell counts from reference gene primer amplification. Repertoires were generated with immunoSEQ multiplex PCR, while TCRdb's copy carries only in-frame clones and drops some. V and J calls and clone size are those listed in that table; D and trimming were worked out from the DNA. Of fewer than 450,000 clones in the sample, around 90% were seen once. The sample is drawn from a study of blood T cell repertoires in COVID-19. CDR1 and CDR2 (germline): SGHRS, YFSETQ. V trimming: 2 bases; J trimming: 3 bases; junction bases outside the gene matches: 5. The CDR3 is made up of 15 amino acids.

This rearrangement joins TRBV5-1 to TRBJ1-5; TRBD1 agrees at 7 bases. Sequencing was carried out using PBMCs or T cells enriched from blood (not recorded which). The sequence was collected from a middle-aged woman with acute COVID-19. As DNA, the CDR3 is TGCGCCAGCAGCTTTACAGGGGATATCAATCAGCCCCAGCATTTT. It specifies CASSFTGDINQPQHF.